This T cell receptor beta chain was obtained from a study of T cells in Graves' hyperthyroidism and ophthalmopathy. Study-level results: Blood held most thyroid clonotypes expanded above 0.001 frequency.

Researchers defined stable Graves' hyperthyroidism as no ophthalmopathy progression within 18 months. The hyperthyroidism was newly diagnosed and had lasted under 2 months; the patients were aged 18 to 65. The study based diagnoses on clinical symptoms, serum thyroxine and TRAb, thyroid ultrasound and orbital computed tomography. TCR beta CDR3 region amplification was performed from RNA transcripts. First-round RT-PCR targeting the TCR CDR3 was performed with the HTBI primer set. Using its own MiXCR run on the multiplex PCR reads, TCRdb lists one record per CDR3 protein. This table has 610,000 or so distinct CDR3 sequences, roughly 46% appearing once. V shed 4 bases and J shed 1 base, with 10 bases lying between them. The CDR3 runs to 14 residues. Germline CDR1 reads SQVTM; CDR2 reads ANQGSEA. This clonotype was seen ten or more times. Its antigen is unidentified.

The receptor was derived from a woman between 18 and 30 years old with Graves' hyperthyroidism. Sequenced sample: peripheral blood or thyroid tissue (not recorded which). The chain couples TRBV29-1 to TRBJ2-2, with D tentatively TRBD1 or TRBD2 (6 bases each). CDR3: CSVGGAGNTGELFF. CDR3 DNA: TGCAGCGTTGGGGGGGCTGGGAACACCGGGGAGCTGTTTTTT.